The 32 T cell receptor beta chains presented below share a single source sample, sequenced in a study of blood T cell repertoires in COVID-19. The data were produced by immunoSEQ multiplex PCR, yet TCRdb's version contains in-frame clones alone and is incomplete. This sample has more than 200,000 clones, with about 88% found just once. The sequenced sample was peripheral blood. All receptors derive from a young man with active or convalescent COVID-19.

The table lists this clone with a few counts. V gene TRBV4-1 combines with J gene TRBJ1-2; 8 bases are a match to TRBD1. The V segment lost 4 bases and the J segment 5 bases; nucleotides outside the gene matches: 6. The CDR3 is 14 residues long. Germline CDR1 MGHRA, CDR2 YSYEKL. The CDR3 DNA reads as TGCGCCAGCAGCCCAGGGGGCGGTGAATATGGCTACACCTTC. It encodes CASSPGGGEYGYTF.

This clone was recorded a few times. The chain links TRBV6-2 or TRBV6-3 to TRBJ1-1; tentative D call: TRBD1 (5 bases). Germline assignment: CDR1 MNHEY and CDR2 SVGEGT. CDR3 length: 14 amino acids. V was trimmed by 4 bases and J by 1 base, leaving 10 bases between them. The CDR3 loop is CASSFQGSNTEAFF. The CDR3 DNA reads TGTGCCAGCAGTTTTCAGGGCTCGAACACTGAAGCTTTCTTT.

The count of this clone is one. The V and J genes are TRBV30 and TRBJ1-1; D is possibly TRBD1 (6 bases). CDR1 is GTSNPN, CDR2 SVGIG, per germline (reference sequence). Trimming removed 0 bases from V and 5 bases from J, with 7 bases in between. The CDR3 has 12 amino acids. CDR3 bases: TGTGCCTGGAGTGTAGGGGGTACTGAAGCTTTCTTT. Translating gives CAWSVGGTEAFF.

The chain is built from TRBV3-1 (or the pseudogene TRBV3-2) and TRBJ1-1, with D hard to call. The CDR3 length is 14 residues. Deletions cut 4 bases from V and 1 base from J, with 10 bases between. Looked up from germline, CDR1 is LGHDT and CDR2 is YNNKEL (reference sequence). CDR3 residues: CASSLLGWNTEAFF. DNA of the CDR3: TGTGCCAGCAGCCTGCTCGGTTGGAACACTGAAGCTTTCTTT.

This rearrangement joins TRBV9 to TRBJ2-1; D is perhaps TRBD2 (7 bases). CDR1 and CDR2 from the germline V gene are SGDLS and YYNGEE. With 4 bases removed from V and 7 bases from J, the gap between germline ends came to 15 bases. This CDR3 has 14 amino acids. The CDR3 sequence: CASSYGGGANEQFF. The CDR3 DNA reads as TGTGCCAGCAGCTACGGAGGGGGGGCTAATGAGCAGTTCTTC.

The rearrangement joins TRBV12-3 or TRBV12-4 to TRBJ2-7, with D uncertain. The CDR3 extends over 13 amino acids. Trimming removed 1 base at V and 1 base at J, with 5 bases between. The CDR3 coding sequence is TGTGCCAGCAGTTTAGTCCAGTCCTACGAGCAGTACTTC. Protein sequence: CASSLVQSYEQYF.

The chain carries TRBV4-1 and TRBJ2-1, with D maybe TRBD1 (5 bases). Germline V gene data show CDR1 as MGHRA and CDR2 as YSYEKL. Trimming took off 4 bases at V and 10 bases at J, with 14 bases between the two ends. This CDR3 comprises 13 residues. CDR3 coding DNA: TGCGCCAGCAGCCTCGCTCAGGGAATGGAGCAGTTCTTC. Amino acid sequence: CASSLAQGMEQFF.

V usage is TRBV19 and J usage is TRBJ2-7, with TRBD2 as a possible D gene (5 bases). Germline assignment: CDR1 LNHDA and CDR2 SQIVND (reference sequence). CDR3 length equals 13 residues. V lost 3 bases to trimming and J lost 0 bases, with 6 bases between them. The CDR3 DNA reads TGTGCCAGTAGTATGGGGAGCTCCTACGAGCAGTACTTC. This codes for CASSMGSSYEQYF.

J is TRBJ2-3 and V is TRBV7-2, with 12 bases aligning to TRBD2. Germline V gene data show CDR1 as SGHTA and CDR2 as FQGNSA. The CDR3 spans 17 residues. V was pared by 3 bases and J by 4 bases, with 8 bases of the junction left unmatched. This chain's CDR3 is CASSFLLAGGRSDTQYF. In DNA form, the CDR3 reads TGTGCCAGCAGCTTCCTCCTAGCGGGGGGGAGGTCAGATACGCAGTATTTT.

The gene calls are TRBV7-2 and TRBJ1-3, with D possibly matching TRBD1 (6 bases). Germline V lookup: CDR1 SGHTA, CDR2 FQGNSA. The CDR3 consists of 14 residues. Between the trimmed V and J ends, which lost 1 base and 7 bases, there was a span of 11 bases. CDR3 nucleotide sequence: TGTGCCAGCAGCTTAGACAGGGCTTTTAACACCATATATTTT. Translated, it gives CASSLDRAFNTIYF. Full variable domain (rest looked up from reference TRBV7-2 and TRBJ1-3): GAGVSQSPSNKVTEKGKDVELRCDPISGHTALYWYRQSLGQGLEFLIYFQGNSAPDKSGLPSDRFSAERTGGSVSTLTIQRTQQEDSAVYLCASSLDRAFNTIYFGEGSWLTVV.

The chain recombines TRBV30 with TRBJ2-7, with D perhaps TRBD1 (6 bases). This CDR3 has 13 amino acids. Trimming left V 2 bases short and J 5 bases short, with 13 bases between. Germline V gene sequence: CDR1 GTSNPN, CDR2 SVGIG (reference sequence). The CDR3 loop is CAWSIGQSNEQYF. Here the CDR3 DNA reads TGTGCCTGGAGTATCGGACAGAGTAACGAGCAGTACTTC.

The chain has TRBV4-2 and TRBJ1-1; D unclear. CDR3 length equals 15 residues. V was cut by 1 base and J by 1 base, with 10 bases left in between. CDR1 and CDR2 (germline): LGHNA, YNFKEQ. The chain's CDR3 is CASSQGFFPNTEAFF. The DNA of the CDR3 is TGTGCCAGCAGCCAAGGTTTCTTTCCGAACACTGAAGCTTTCTTT.

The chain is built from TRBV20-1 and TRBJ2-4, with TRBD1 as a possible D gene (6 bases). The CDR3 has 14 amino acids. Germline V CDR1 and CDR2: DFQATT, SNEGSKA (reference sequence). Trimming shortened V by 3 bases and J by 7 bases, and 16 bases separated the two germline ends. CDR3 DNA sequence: TGCAGTGCTAGTAGGGCAGGGGATAGGAACATTCAGTACTTC. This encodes CSASRAGDRNIQYF.

The DNA of the CDR3 is TGTGCCAGCAGCGTGGGACAGGGGAAATACAATGAGCAGTTCTTC. Its protein is CASSVGQGKYNEQFF. The J gene is TRBJ2-1, the V gene TRBV9; 10 bases match TRBD1. Per germline, CDR1 SGDLS and CDR2 YYNGEE. The CDR3 is 15 residues long. Trimming cost V 2 bases and J 4 bases; bases outside gene matches: 3.

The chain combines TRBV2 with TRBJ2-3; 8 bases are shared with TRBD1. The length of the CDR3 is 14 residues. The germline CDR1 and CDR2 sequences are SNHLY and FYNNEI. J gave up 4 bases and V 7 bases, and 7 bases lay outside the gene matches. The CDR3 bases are TGTGCCAGCACCACGGACAGGGTTTCAGATACGCAGTATTTT. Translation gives CASTTDRVSDTQYF.

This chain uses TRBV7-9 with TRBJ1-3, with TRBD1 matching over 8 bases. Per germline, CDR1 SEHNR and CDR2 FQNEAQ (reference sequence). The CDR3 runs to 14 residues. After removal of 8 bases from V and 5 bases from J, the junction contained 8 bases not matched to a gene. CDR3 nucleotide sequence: TGTGCCAGCCAAGGACAGGGTAAAAGAAACACCATATATTTT. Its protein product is CASQGQGKRNTIYF.

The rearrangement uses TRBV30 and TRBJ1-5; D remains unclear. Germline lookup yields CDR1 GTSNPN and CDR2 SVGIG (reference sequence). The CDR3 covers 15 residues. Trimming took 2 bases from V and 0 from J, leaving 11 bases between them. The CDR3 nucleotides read TGTGCCTGGAGTCCGGGAGATATTAGCAATCAGCCCCAGCATTTT. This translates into CAWSPGDISNQPQHF.

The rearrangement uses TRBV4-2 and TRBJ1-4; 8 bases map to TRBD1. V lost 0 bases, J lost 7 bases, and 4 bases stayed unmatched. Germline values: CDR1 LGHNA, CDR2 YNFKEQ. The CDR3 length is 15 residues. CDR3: CASSQDRQGSEKLFF. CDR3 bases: TGTGCCAGCAGCCAAGACAGACAGGGGAGTGAAAAACTGTTTTTT.

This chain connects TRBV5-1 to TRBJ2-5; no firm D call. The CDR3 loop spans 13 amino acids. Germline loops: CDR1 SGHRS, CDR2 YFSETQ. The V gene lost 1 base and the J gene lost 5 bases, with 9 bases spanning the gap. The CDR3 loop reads CASSLSVVETQYF. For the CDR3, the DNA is TGCGCCAGCAGCTTGTCGGTGGTGGAGACCCAGTACTTC.

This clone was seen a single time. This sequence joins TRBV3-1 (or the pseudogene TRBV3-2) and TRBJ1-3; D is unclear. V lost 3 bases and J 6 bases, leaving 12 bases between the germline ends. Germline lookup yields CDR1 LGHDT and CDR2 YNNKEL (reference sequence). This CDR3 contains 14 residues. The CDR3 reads CASSQEGAQNTIYF. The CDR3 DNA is TGTGCCAGCAGCCAGGAGGGTGCTCAAAACACCATATATTTT.

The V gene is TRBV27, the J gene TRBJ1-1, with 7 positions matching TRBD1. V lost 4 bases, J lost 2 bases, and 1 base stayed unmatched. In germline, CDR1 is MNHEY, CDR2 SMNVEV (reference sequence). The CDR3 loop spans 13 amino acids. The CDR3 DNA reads TGTGCCAGCAGTTGGACAGGAAACACTGAAGCTTTCTTT. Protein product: CASSWTGNTEAFF.

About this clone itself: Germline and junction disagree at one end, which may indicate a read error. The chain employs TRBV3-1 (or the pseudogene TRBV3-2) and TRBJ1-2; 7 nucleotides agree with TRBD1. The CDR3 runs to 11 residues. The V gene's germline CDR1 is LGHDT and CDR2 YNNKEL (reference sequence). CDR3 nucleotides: TGTGCCAGCAGCCAAGATGGGACAGCCTACTTC. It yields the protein CASSQDGTAYF.

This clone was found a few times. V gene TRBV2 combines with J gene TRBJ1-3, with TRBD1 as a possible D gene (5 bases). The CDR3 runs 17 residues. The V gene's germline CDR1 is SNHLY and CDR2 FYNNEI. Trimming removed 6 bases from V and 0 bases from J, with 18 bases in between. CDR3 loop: CASSGGTKVLSGNTIYF. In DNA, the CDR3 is TGTGCCAGCAGCGGGGGTACCAAAGTCCTCTCTGGAAACACCATATATTTT.

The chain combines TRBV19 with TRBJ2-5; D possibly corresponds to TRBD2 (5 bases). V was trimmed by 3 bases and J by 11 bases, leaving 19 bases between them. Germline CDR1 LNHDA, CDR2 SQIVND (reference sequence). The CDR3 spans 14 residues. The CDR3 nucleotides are TGTGCCAGTAGTATCGGGAAAGGGTGGAATTCGCAGTACTTC. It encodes CASSIGKGWNSQYF. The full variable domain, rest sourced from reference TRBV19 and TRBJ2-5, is DGGITQSPKYLFRKEGQNVTLSCEQNLNHDAMYWYRQDPGQGLRLIYYSQIVNDFQKGDIAEGYSVSREKKESFPLTVTSAQKNPTAFYLCASSIGKGWNSQYFGPGTRLLVL.

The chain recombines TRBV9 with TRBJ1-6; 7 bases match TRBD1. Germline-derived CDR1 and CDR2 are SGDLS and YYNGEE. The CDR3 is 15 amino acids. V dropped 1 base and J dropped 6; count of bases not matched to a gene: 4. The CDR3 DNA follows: TGTGCCAGCAGCGTAACAGGGGTTGTTAATTCACCCCTCCACTTT. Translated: CASSVTGVVNSPLHF.

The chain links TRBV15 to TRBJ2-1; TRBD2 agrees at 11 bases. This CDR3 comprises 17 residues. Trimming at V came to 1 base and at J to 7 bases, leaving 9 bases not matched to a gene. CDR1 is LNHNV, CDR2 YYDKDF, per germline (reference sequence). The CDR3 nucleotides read TGTGCCACCAGCAGAGGGACTAGCGGGCCGCTTTTAAATGAGCAGTTCTTC. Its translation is CATSRGTSGPLLNEQFF.

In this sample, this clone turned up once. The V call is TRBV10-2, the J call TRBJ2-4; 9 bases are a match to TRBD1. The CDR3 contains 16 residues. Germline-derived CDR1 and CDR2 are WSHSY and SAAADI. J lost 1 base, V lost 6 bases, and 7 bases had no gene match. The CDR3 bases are TGCGCCAGCAGGGACCGGACAGGGGTGGCCAAAAACATTCAGTACTTC. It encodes CASRDRTGVAKNIQYF.

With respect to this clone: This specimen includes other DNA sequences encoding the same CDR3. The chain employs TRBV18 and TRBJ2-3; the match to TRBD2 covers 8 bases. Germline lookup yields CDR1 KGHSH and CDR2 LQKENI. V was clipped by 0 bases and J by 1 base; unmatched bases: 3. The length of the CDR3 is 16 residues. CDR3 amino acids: CASSPPAGGRTDTQYF. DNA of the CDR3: TGTGCCAGCTCACCACCGGCGGGGGGCCGCACAGATACGCAGTATTTT.

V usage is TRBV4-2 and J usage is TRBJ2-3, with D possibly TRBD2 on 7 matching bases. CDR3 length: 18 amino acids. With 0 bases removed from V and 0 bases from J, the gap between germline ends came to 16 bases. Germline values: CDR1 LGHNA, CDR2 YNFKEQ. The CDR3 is CASSQEWGGGESTDTQYF. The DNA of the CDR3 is TGTGCCAGCAGCCAAGAATGGGGAGGGGGGGAAAGCACAGATACGCAGTATTTT.

CDR3 protein: CASSLWRVGQPQHF. CDR3 nucleotides: TGTGCCAGTAGCCTCTGGCGGGTGGGACAGCCCCAGCATTTT. V and J are TRBV19 and TRBJ1-5; the D is unclear. Between the trimmed V and J ends, which lost 6 bases and 7 bases, there was a span of 16 bases. The CDR3 has 14 residues. In germline, CDR1 is LNHDA, CDR2 SQIVND (reference sequence). The full variable domain, with the rest looked up from reference TRBV19 and TRBJ1-5, is DGGITQSPKYLFRKEGQNVTLSCEQNLNHDAMYWYRQDPGQGLRLIYYSQIVNDFQKGDIAEGYSVSREKKESFPLTVTSAQKNPTAFYLCASSLWRVGQPQHFGDGTRLSIL.

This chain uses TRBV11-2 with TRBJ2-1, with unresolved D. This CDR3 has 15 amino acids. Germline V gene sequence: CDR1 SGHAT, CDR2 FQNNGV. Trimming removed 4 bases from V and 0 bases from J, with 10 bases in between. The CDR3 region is CASSYDISSYNEQFF. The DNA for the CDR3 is TGTGCCAGCAGCTATGACATCAGCTCCTACAATGAGCAGTTCTTC.

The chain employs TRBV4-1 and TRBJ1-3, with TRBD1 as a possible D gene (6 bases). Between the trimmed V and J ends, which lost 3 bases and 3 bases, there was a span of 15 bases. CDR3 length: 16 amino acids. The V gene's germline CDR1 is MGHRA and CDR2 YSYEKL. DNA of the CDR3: TGCGCCAGCAGCCAGCCCGGACAGTCTATTGGAAACACCATATATTTT. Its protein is CASSQPGQSIGNTIYF.